This entry describes one T cell receptor beta chain. This record belongs to a study of blood T cell repertoires in COVID-19. Study background: Collection of acute and convalescent COVID-19 samples took place in the United States, Italy and Spain.

Trimming took 5 bases from V and 0 from J, leaving 5 bases between them. The CDR3 consists of 13 residues. From germline, CDR1 is LGHNT and CDR2 FRNRAP. Profiled with immunoSEQ multiplex PCR; TCRdb holds only in-frame clones, not every one. This sample yields over 150,000 clones, of which roughly four fifths are seen a single time; 9.5% to 15% belongs to the top ten. The J gene is TRBJ1-3, the V gene TRBV12-5, with no clear D. Sequencing was carried out using peripheral blood. This TCR came from a woman in her 50s with acute or convalescent COVID-19. CDR3 in amino acids: CASGAVSGNTIYF. CDR3 nucleotide sequence: TGTGCTAGTGGTGCAGTCTCTGGAAACACCATATATTTT.